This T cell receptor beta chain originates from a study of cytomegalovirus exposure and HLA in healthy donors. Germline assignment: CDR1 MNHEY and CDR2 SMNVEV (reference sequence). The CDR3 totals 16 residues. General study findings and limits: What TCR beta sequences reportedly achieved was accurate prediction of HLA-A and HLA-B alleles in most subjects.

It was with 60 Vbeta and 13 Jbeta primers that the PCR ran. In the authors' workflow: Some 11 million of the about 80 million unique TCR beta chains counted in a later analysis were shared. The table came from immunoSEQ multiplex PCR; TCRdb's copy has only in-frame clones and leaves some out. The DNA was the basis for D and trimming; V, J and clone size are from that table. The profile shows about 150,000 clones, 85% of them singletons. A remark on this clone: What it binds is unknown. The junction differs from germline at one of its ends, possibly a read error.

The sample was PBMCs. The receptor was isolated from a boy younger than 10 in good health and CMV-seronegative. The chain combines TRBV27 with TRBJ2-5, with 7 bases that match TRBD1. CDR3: CASSSSRQGFQEAQYF. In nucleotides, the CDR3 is TGTGCCAGCAGCTCGTCTCGACAGGGCTTCCAAGAGGCCCAGTACTTC.